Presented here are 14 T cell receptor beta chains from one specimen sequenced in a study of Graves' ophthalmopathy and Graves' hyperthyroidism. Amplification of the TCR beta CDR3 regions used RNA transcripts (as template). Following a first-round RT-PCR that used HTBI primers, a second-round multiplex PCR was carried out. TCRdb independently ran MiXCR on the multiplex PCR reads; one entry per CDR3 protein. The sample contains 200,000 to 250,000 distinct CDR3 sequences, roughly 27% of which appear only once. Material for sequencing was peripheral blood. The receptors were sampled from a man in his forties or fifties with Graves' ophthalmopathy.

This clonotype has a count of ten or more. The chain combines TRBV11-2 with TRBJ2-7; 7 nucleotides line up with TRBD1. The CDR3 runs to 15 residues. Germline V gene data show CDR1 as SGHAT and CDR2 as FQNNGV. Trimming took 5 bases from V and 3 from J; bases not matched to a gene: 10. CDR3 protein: CASSQQGQRVYEQYF. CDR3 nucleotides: TGTGCCAGCAGCCAGCAGGGACAGCGTGTCTACGAGCAGTACTTC.

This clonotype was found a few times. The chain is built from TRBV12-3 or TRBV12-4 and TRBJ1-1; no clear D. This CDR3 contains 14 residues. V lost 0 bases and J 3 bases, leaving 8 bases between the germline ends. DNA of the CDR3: TGTGCCAGCAGTTTAGCGGGTTTGGACACTGAAGCTTTCTTT. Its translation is CASSLAGLDTEAFF.

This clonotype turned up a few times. The CDR3 protein is CASSIAGTEAFF. The CDR3 DNA reads TGTGCCAGTAGTATTGCGGGAACTGAAGCTTTCTTT. V is TRBV19 and J is TRBJ1-1; D call uncertain. V gave up 3 bases and J gave up 5 bases, with 7 bases separating them. Germline assignment: CDR1 LNHDA and CDR2 SQIVND (reference sequence). The CDR3 loop spans 12 amino acids.

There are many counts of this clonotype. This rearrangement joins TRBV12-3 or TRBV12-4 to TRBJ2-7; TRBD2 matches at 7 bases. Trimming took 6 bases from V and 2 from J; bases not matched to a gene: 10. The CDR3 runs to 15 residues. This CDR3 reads CASSPGASGAYEQYF. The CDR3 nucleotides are TGTGCCAGCAGCCCCGGGGCTAGCGGAGCCTACGAGCAGTACTTC.

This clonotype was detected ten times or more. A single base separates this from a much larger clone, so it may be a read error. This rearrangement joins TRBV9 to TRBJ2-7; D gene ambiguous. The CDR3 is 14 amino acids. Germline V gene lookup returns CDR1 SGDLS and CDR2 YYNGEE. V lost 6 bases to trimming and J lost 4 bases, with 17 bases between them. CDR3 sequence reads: CASTREALEYEQYF. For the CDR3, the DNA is TGTGCCAGCACCCGTGAGGCCCTAGAGTACGAGCAGTACTTC.

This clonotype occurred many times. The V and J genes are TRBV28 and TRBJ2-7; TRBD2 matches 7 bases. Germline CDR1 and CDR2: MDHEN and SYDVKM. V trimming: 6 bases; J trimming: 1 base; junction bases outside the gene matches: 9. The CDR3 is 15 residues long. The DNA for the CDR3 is TGTGCCAGCAGGTACCGGGACTACGTTTCCTACGAGCAGTACTTC. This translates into CASRYRDYVSYEQYF.

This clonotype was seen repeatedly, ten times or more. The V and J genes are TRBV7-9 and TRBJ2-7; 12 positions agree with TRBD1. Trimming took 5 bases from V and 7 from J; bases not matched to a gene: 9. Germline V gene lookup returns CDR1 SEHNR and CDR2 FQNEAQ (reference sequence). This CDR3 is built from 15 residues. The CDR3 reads CASSPGTGGAKEQYF. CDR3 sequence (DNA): TGTGCCAGCAGCCCGGGGACAGGGGGCGCGAAGGAGCAGTACTTC.

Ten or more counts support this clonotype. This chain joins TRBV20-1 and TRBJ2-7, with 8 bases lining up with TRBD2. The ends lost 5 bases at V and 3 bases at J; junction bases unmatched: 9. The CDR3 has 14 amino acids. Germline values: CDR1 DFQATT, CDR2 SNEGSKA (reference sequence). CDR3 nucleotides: TGCAGTGCTCTCCGGACTAGCCGATTCTACGAGCAGTACTTC. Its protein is CSALRTSRFYEQYF.

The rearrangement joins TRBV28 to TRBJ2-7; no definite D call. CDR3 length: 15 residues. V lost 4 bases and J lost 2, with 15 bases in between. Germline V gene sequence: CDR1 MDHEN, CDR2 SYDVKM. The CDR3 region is CASSSDPLRAYEQYF. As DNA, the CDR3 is TGTGCCAGCAGTTCCGACCCTCTTAGGGCCTACGAGCAGTACTTC.

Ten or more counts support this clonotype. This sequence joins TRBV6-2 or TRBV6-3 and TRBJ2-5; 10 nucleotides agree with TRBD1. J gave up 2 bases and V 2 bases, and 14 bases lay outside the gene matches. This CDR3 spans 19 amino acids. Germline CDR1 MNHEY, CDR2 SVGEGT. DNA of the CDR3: TGTGCCAGCAGTTACCCAATCCTAGGGGACAGGGGACTTCAAGAGACCCAGTACTTC. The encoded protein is CASSYPILGDRGLQETQYF.

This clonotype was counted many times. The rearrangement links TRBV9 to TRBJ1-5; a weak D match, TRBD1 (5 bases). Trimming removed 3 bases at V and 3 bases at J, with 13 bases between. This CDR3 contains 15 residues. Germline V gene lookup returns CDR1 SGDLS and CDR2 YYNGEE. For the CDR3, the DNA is TGTGCCAGCAGCGGAGGGGACGGATACAATCAGCCCCAGCATTTT. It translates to CASSGGDGYNQPQHF.

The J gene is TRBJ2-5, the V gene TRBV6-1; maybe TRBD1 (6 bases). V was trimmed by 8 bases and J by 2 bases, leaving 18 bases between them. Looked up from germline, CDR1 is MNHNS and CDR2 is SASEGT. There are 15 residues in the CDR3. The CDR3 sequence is CASGRTVREQETQYF. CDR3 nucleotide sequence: TGTGCCAGCGGTCGGACAGTGCGCGAGCAAGAGACCCAGTACTTC.

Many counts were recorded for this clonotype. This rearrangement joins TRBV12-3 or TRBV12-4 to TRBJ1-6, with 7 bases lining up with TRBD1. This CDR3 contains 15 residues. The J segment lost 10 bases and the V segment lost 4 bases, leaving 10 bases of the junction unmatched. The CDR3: CASSYNRGGESPLHF. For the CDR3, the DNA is TGTGCCAGCAGTTACAACAGGGGCGGGGAATCACCCCTCCACTTT.

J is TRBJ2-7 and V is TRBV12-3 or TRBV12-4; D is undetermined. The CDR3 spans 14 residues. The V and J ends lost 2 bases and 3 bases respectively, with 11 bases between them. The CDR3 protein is CASSLFHRRYEQYF. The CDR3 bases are TGTGCCAGCAGTTTATTTCACCGGCGCTACGAGCAGTACTTC.